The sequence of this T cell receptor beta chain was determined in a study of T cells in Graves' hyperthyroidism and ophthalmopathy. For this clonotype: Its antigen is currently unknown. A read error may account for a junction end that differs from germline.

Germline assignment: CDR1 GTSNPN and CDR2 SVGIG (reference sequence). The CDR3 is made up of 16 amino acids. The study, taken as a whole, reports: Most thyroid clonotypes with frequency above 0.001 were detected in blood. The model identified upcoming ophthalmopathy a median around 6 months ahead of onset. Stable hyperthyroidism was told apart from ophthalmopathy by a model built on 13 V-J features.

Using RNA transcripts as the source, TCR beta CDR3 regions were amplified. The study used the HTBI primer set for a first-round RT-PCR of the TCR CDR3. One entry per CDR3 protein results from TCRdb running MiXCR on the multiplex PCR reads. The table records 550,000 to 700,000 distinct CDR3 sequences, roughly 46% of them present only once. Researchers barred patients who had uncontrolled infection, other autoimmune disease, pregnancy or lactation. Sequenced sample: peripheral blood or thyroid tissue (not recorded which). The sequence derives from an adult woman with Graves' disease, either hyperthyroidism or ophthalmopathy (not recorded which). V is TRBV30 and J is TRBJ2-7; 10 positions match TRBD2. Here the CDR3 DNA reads TGCGCCAGCAGCCAAGTAGGACTAGCGGCAACCTACGAGCAGTACTTC. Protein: CASSQVGLAATYEQYF. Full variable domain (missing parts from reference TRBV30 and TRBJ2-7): SQTIHQWPATLVQPVGSPLSLECTVEGTSNPNLYWYRQAAGRGLQLLFYSVGIGQISSEVPQNLSASRPQDRQFILSSKKLLLSDSGFYLCASSQVGLAATYEQYFGPGTRLTVT.